The rows below give T cell receptor beta chains drawn from one sample of a study of post-analysis software for immune sequencing data. Each CDR3 protein is one row after TCRdb ran MiXCR on the PCR reads. The sample contains hundreds of thousands of distinct CDR3 sequences, roughly three fifths of which appear only once. Sequenced sample: blood. The receptors here all came from a girl aged 2 to 10 with multiple sclerosis. Both conserved end residues are part of each CDR3. A D gene is named only where the DNA matches it firmly. Some rows mark clone size as missing; the rest say once, few, many or name a class of expanded clone.

V gene	clone size	J gene	D gene	CDR3 protein	CDR3 DNA
TRBV5-1	.	TRBJ1-5	.	CASSLGQDNQPQHF	TGCGCCAGCAGCTTGGGACAGGACAATCAGCCCCAGCATTTT
TRBV5-1	few	TRBJ2-3	.	CASSWPDGRTDTQYF	TGCGCCAGCAGCTGGCCGGACGGTCGCACAGATACGCAGTATTTT
TRBV6-5	.	TRBJ2-3	TRBD2	CASAPAGGYTDTQYF	TGTGCCAGCGCCCCAGCGGGAGGGTACACAGATACGCAGTATTTT
TRBV6-5	.	TRBJ2-1	.	CASSYLVGTYNEQFF	TGTGCCAGCAGTTACCTAGTTGGGACCTACAATGAGCAGTTCTTC
TRBV29-1	once	TRBJ1-1	.	CSVDNLRNREHTEAFF	TGCAGCGTTGATAATCTGAGGAACAGGGAACACACTGAAGCTTTCTTT
TRBV12-3/TRBV12-4	.	TRBJ2-5	.	CASSLWGEQYF	TGTGCCAGCAGTTTATGGGGGGAGCAGTACTTC
TRBV5-1	once	TRBJ2-7	TRBD1	CASSATGGAAYEQYF	TGCGCCAGCAGCGCGACAGGGGGCGCCGCCTACGAGCAGTACTTC
TRBV12-3/TRBV12-4	.	TRBJ1-1	.	CASSPIRESTEAFF	TGTGCCAGCAGTCCGATCAGGGAGAGCACTGAAGCTTTCTTT
TRBV6-5	.	TRBJ2-7	TRBD2	CASSYFRTSGADSYEQYF	TGTGCCAGCAGTTACTTTAGGACTAGCGGTGCCGACTCCTACGAGCAGTACTTC
TRBV6-1	.	TRBJ1-2	.	CASSDSLYGYTF	TGTGCCAGCAGTGACAGTCTCTATGGCTACACCTTC
TRBV20-1	.	TRBJ2-1	.	CSARVPWDEQFF	TGCAGTGCTAGAGTTCCCTGGGATGAGCAGTTCTTC
TRBV7-3	few	TRBJ2-7	.	CASSLTAGTVSYEQYF	TGTGCCAGCAGCTTAACAGCGGGGACAGTCTCCTACGAGCAGTACTTC
TRBV11-2	many	TRBJ2-5	.	CASSSVETQYF	TGTGCCAGCAGCTCTGTGGAGACCCAGTACTTC
TRBV24-1	.	TRBJ2-5	TRBD1	CATSDLPGQVEKEYF	TGTGCCACCAGTGATTTGCCGGGACAGGTTGAAAAGGAGTACTTC
TRBV7-9	.	TRBJ2-6	TRBD1	CASSRTGSGANVLTF	TGTGCCAGCAGCAGGACAGGGTCTGGGGCCAACGTCCTGACTTTC
TRBV15	few	TRBJ2-1	.	CATSRAHPGRDNEQFF	TGTGCCACCAGCAGAGCCCATCCCGGGAGAGACAATGAGCAGTTCTTC
TRBV29-1	.	TRBJ2-1	.	CSVDESSHNEQFF	TGCAGCGTTGATGAGTCCAGCCACAATGAGCAGTTCTTC
TRBV18	once	TRBJ1-5	.	CASSPLGDSNQPQHF	TGTGCCAGCTCACCACTAGGGGATAGCAATCAGCCCCAGCATTTT
TRBV6-2/TRBV6-3	.	TRBJ2-1	TRBD2	CASSQTSGGAAEQFF	TGTGCCAGCAGCCAGACTAGCGGGGGGGCCGCTGAGCAGTTCTTC
TRBV4-2	once	TRBJ1-2	.	CASSQEGRPGGTYGYTF	TGTGCCAGCAGCCAAGAAGGTCGGCCTGGGGGCACTTATGGCTACACCTTC
TRBV5-1	.	TRBJ2-3	TRBD2	CASSLEQMGLAGADTQYF	TGCGCCAGCAGCTTGGAACAGATGGGCCTAGCGGGAGCAGATACGCAGTATTTT
TRBV5-6	.	TRBJ2-1	.	CASSLGFGQYNEQFF	TGTGCCAGCAGCCTGGGATTCGGGCAATACAATGAGCAGTTCTTC
TRBV4-2	.	TRBJ2-1	TRBD2	CASSQEVVVRTSGEDNEQFF	TGTGCCAGCAGCCAAGAAGTCGTAGTAAGGACTAGCGGAGAAGACAATGAGCAGTTCTTC
TRBV10-3	.	TRBJ2-3	.	CAISQKSGPSTDTQYF	TGTGCCATCAGCCAAAAAAGCGGGCCTAGCACAGATACGCAGTATTTT
TRBV2	.	TRBJ1-4	.	CASSVEKLFF	TGTGCCAGCAGTGTCGAAAAACTGTTTTTT
TRBV7-3	many	TRBJ2-7	TRBD1	CASSLDRANEQYF	TGTGCCAGCAGTCTAGACAGGGCAAACGAGCAGTACTTC
TRBV6-5	.	TRBJ1-2	.	CASCYSLGTYGYTF	TGTGCCAGCTGTTACTCGCTGGGCACCTATGGTTACACCTTC
TRBV12-3/TRBV12-4	.	TRBJ1-4	.	CASSPRRFGTTNEKLFF	TGTGCCAGCAGTCCCCGGCGGTTTGGGACAACTAATGAAAAACTGTTTTTT
TRBV4-3	.	TRBJ2-3	TRBD2	CASSQEAAGGRDTQYF	TGCGCCAGCAGCCAAGAAGCGGCGGGGGGACGGGACACGCAGTATTTT
TRBV12-3/TRBV12-4	.	TRBJ1-2	.	CASRLGYGYTF	TGTGCCAGCAGGCTGGGCTATGGCTACACCTTC
TRBV5-1	.	TRBJ2-3	TRBD2	CASSFVGREVTDTQYF	TGCGCCAGCAGCTTCGTTGGACGGGAGGTAACAGATACGCAGTATTTT
TRBV5-1	few	TRBJ2-3	.	CASSLDAGTQYF	TGCGCCAGCAGCTTGGATGCAGGTACGCAGTATTTT
TRBV6-5	.	TRBJ1-1	TRBD1	CASSYFRGQTEAFF	TGTGCCAGCAGTTACTTCAGGGGGCAAACTGAAGCTTTCTTT
TRBV6-5	.	TRBJ2-5	TRBD2	CASSRAGGVSGETQYF	TGTGCCAGCAGTAGAGCGGGGGGAGTATCTGGGGAGACCCAGTACTTC